This TCR beta chain appears in the sequencing data of a study of blood T cells in healthy people across ages. A second PCR of about 6 to 11 cycles used a sample-barcoded 5' primer and a J-beta primer mix. The yield of each sample was at least 2.5 million CDR3-containing paired-end reads. TCRdb recomputed calls from the 5' RACE reads with MiXCR, one row per CDR3 protein. The sample records hundreds of thousands of distinct CDR3 sequences, under 70% being singletons. Germline CDR1 and CDR2: MDHEN and SYDVKM. The junction had 7 bases not matched to a gene; V was cut back by 4 bases and J by 2 bases. This CDR3 comprises 15 residues. Drawing of peripheral blood yielded 8.5 to 10 milliliters from each donor.

The sample comprised blood. The receptor's source is a man aged 60-69 years in good health. V gene TRBV28 combines with J gene TRBJ2-7; 8 bases match TRBD2. The DNA of the CDR3 is TGTGCCAGCAGTTCCCCGGGAGGGGGAACCTACGAGCAGTACTTC. The encoded protein is CASSSPGGGTYEQYF.